This TCR beta chain was obtained from a study of identical twins. Study-wide results and limits: Invariant populations such as MAIT and iNKT cells could partly muddle zero-insertion analyses.

On this clonotype itself: Its antigen is still unknown.

MiXCR was run by TCRdb on the 5' RACE reads, yielding one entry per CDR3 protein. The sample consists of 1,800,000 or so distinct CDR3 sequences, more than 30% of them appearing once. The CDR3 totals 18 residues. CDR1 LNHNV and CDR2 YYDKDF come from the germline V gene (reference sequence). V shed 0 bases, J shed 0 bases, and the junction held 7 bases outside the gene matches. The TCR comes from a newborn girl in good health. The chain combines TRBV15 with TRBJ2-4; TRBD2 matches at 8 bases. The sequenced sample consisted of cord blood. The CDR3 DNA reads as TGTGCCACCAGCAGAGATTCGCAGCGGGGGCTAGCCAAAAACATTCAGTACTTC. Translating gives CATSRDSQRGLAKNIQYF.